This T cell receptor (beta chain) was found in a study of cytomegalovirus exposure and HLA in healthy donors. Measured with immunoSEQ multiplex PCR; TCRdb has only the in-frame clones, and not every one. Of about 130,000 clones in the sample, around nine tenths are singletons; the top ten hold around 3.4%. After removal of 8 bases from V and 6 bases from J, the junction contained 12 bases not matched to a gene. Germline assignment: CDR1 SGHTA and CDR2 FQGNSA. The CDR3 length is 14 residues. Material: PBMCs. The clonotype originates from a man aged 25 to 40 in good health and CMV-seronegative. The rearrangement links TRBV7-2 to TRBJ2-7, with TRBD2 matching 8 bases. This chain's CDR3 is CASALDPRGAEQYF. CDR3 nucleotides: TGTGCCAGCGCCCTGGATCCGCGGGGGGCCGAGCAGTACTTC.